A selection of T cell receptor beta chains follows, all from one sample in a study of shared T cell receptors in the human thymus. The protocol was immunoSEQ multiplex PCR, while the TCRdb copy is restricted to in-frame clones and leaves out a portion. The data show under 700,000 clones, about four fifths seen once. In addition, the sample was reused for a study of human thymus T cells.

Sequenced: thymocytes. The receptors originated from a boy younger than two with a congenital heart defect. CDR3s leave out the opening cysteine and the closing phenylalanine or tryptophan.

V	CDR3
TRBV27	ASSLSGGKEGILEAF
TRBV13	ASSLRGVSGNTIY
TRBV5-1	ASSLVGTGVAGESYEQY
TRBV6-6	ASSYARREQY
TRBV5-5	ASSSGTGAWKLF
TRBV28	ASSQDSADEKLF
TRBV30	AWSEGGSTDTQY
TRBV27	ASRPLPVPTGLGEQY
TRBV18	ASSPRAREETQY
TRBV5-4	ASSYGRRTSPEYEQY